This TCR beta chain was captured by sequencing in a study of ipilimumab plus nivolumab after autologous stem cell transplantation. On the study more broadly: Median doses per patient: roughly five ipilimumab, about eight nivolumab. The myeloma group: high-risk transplant-naive, or relapse within 3 years after first autologous transplant.

General study results and limits: Authors suggest TCR repertoire, Treg phenotype and gut microbiota support further study.

Worth noting for this clone: Its antigen is not known.

TCRdb's table, derived via immunoSEQ multiplex PCR, lists solely in-frame clones and lacks some. The sample yields roughly 45,000 clones, 88% seen once. The CDR3 sequence is 16 residues long. V lost 0 bases to trimming and J lost 4 bases; unmatched junction nucleotides: 7. From germline, CDR1 is SGHRS and CDR2 YFSETQ. Starting 14 to 28 days after autologous transplant, ipilimumab 1 mg/kg was given. The chain carries TRBV5-1 and TRBJ1-1; TRBD1 matches 9 bases. The starting material was PBMCs, obtained in a trial of ipilimumab plus nivolumab as post-transplant consolidation. This receptor was taken from a male donor with multiple myeloma. The CDR3 region is CASSLGPQTGGTEAFF. In DNA, the CDR3 is TGCGCCAGCAGCTTGGGACCCCAGACAGGGGGCACTGAAGCTTTCTTT.